This T cell receptor beta chain was recorded in a study of CD8+CD57+ T cells in acquired aplastic anemia. The wider study: The DNA of sorted CD4+ and CD8+ cells averaged 3.2 ug. Points from the study as a whole: Patients and controls were found to share over 25 CD8+ CDR3 sequences. The study found no significant CD8+ Simpson's diversity difference between patients and controls.

Trimming cost V 5 bases and J 5 bases, with 16 bases left between them. The germline V gene encodes CDR1 SNHLY and CDR2 FYNNEI. The CDR3 runs 15 residues. Only patients with CD8+CD57+ cell expansion on flow cytometry were chosen for sequencing. It was genomic DNA that served as the template for profiling TCR beta VDJ and CDR3. TCRdb passed the reads through MiXCR, listing each CDR3 protein once. The sample lists approximately 220,000 distinct CDR3 sequences; less than 60% were seen once. Turning to this clonotype: Its antigen is as yet unknown.

This receptor was obtained from a human donor with aplastic anemia. The gene calls are TRBV2 and TRBJ1-5; D is unresolved. Sequenced input: sorted CD4+, CD8+, or CD8+CD57+ T cells (not recorded which) from PBMCs. Written as DNA, the CDR3 is TGTGCCAGCAGTCCCGAGGGTTTTGGGTATCAGCCCCAGCATTTT. Amino acids: CASSPEGFGYQPQHF.